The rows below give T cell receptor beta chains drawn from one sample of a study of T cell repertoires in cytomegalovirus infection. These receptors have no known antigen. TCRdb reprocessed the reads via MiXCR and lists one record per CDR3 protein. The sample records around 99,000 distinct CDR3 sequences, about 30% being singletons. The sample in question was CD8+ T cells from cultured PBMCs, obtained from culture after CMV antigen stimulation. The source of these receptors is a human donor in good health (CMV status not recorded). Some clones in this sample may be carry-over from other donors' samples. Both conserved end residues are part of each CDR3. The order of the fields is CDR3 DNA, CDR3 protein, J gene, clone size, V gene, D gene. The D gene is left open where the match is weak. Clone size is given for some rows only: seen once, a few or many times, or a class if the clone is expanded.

CDR3 DNA: TGTGCCAGCAGTTTTAGCCTCGACACTGAAGCTTTCTTT
CDR3 protein: CASSFSLDTEAFF
J gene: TRBJ1-1
clone size: many
V gene: TRBV12-3/TRBV12-4
D gene: NA

CDR3 DNA: TGTGCCAGTAACGACAGGAACTCCTACAATGAGCAGTTCTTC
CDR3 protein: CASNDRNSYNEQFF
J gene: TRBJ2-1
clone size: NA
V gene: TRBV19
D gene: NA

CDR3 DNA: TGTGCCAGCAGCTTTCTACTAAACAATGAGCAGTTCTTC
CDR3 protein: CASSFLLNNEQFF
J gene: TRBJ2-1
clone size: few
V gene: TRBV7-6
D gene: NA

CDR3 DNA: TGTGCCAGCAGTTTACCAGCGGGGGGCCCCAGCACAGATACGCAGTATTTT
CDR3 protein: CASSLPAGGPSTDTQYF
J gene: TRBJ2-3
clone size: few
V gene: TRBV27
D gene: TRBD2

CDR3 DNA: TGTGCCAGCAGCTCAACGCAGATGGAAAAACTGTTTTTT
CDR3 protein: CASSSTQMEKLFF
J gene: TRBJ1-4
clone size: many
V gene: TRBV7-9
D gene: NA

CDR3 DNA: TGTGCCAGCAGCTCGTCAGGACGGGCCAGCTCCTACGAGCAGTACTTC
CDR3 protein: CASSSSGRASSYEQYF
J gene: TRBJ2-7
clone size: many
V gene: TRBV11-2
D gene: NA

CDR3 DNA: TGCAGCGTTGAAGCCTTCCAGCACTGGGGCTACACCTTC
CDR3 protein: CSVEAFQHWGYTF
J gene: TRBJ1-2
clone size: NA
V gene: TRBV29-1
D gene: NA

CDR3 DNA: TGTGCCAGCAGTTACTCTTTCAGAGAGACCCAGTACTTC
CDR3 protein: CASSYSFRETQYF
J gene: TRBJ2-5
clone size: NA
V gene: TRBV6-2/TRBV6-3
D gene: NA

CDR3 DNA: TGTGCCAGCACCCCGCTGGAATCCCTCTACGAGCAGTACTTC
CDR3 protein: CASTPLESLYEQYF
J gene: TRBJ2-7
clone size: few
V gene: TRBV28
D gene: NA

CDR3 DNA: TGTGCCAGCACCCCGCTGCTAGCGCAGCAAGAGACCCAGTACTTC
CDR3 protein: CASTPLLAQQETQYF
J gene: TRBJ2-5
clone size: NA
V gene: TRBV28
D gene: NA

CDR3 DNA: TGCGCCAGCAGTGAGTTGGGGACATCCCCGAGCAATCAGCCCCAGCATTTT
CDR3 protein: CASSELGTSPSNQPQHF
J gene: TRBJ1-5
clone size: few
V gene: TRBV10-2
D gene: NA

CDR3 DNA: TGTGCCAGCAGCTTGGACCCGAACGCTGAAGCTTTCTTT
CDR3 protein: CASSLDPNAEAFF
J gene: TRBJ1-1
clone size: few
V gene: TRBV5-6
D gene: NA

CDR3 DNA: TGTGCCAGCAGTGAGACCGGGACAGCTTCTAACTATGGCTACACCTTC
CDR3 protein: CASSETGTASNYGYTF
J gene: TRBJ1-2
clone size: many
V gene: TRBV6-1
D gene: TRBD1

CDR3 DNA: TGTGCCAGCAGCCCAGACCCGGGAAATCCATACGAGCAGTACTTC
CDR3 protein: CASSPDPGNPYEQYF
J gene: TRBJ2-7
clone size: many
V gene: TRBV7-6
D gene: NA

CDR3 DNA: TGTGCCAGCAGCTTAGTAGACGGGGGCGAAGATACGCAGTATTTT
CDR3 protein: CASSLVDGGEDTQYF
J gene: TRBJ2-3
clone size: few
V gene: TRBV13
D gene: NA

CDR3 DNA: TGTGCCAGCAGCCCCCAGGGTCGCACTGAAGCTTTCTTT
CDR3 protein: CASSPQGRTEAFF
J gene: TRBJ1-1
clone size: once
V gene: TRBV7-9
D gene: NA

CDR3 DNA: TGTGCCAGCAGCTTATACCCCTCTACTAGCGGGGGGAACACCGGGGAGCTGTTTTTT
CDR3 protein: CASSLYPSTSGGNTGELFF
J gene: TRBJ2-2
clone size: many
V gene: TRBV7-8
D gene: TRBD2

CDR3 DNA: TGTGCCAGCGGGGGGACGAATGGAGATACGCAGTATTTT
CDR3 protein: CASGGTNGDTQYF
J gene: TRBJ2-3
clone size: few
V gene: TRBV19
D gene: TRBD2

CDR3 DNA: TGTGCCAGCAGTTCTCTGGTAGCAAACGGATGGGAGGAGCAGTTCTTC
CDR3 protein: CASSSLVANGWEEQFF
J gene: TRBJ2-1
clone size: NA
V gene: TRBV12-3/TRBV12-4
D gene: NA

CDR3 DNA: TGTGCCAGCAGCTTTATAGCGGGGGGGCCGGTTGATGAGCAGTTCTTC
CDR3 protein: CASSFIAGGPVDEQFF
J gene: TRBJ2-1
clone size: many
V gene: TRBV7-2
D gene: TRBD2

CDR3 DNA: TGTGCCAGCAGCTTAGAGCAGGGGTTTGATAATGCTTTCTTT
CDR3 protein: CASSLEQGFDNAFF
J gene: TRBJ1-1
clone size: NA
V gene: TRBV13
D gene: NA

CDR3 DNA: TGCAGTGCTAGAACCCTAGCGAGCACAGATACGCAGTATTTT
CDR3 protein: CSARTLASTDTQYF
J gene: TRBJ2-3
clone size: NA
V gene: TRBV20-1
D gene: NA

CDR3 DNA: TGTGCCAGCAGTATAGCGGGGGGCCAAGAGACCCAGTACTTC
CDR3 protein: CASSIAGGQETQYF
J gene: TRBJ2-5
clone size: few
V gene: TRBV12-3/TRBV12-4
D gene: TRBD2

CDR3 DNA: TGCAGTGCTAAGGCCGGGATGAACACTGAAGCTTTCTTT
CDR3 protein: CSAKAGMNTEAFF
J gene: TRBJ1-1
clone size: NA
V gene: TRBV20-1
D gene: NA

CDR3 DNA: TGTGCCAGCAGTGAACCCCGTCGACTAGCGGCGACCTACGAGCAGTACTTC
CDR3 protein: CASSEPRRLAATYEQYF
J gene: TRBJ2-7
clone size: few
V gene: TRBV2
D gene: TRBD2

CDR3 DNA: TGTGCCAGCAGTTATGGGACAGGGGGTTTCGAGCAGTACTTC
CDR3 protein: CASSYGTGGFEQYF
J gene: TRBJ2-7
clone size: NA
V gene: TRBV6-5
D gene: TRBD1

CDR3 DNA: TGTGCCAGCAGCCCTCTTGGGACAGGGAACACCGGGGAGCTGTTTTTT
CDR3 protein: CASSPLGTGNTGELFF
J gene: TRBJ2-2
clone size: NA
V gene: TRBV7-9
D gene: TRBD1

CDR3 DNA: TGTGCCAGCAGTCTACAGGGAAGATGGACTGAAGCTTTCTTT
CDR3 protein: CASSLQGRWTEAFF
J gene: TRBJ1-1
clone size: few
V gene: TRBV12-3/TRBV12-4
D gene: NA

CDR3 DNA: TGTGCCAGCAGTTCCACAGCGGACCCCTACAATGAGCAGTTCTTC
CDR3 protein: CASSSTADPYNEQFF
J gene: TRBJ2-1
clone size: NA
V gene: TRBV6-1
D gene: NA

CDR3 DNA: TGCGCCAGCAGCGGGGATGGGGGCACTGAAGCTTTCTTT
CDR3 protein: CASSGDGGTEAFF
J gene: TRBJ1-1
clone size: once
V gene: TRBV5-1
D gene: NA

CDR3 DNA: TGTGCCAGCAGTGCCCGCATGGGGGATACGCAGTATTTT
CDR3 protein: CASSARMGDTQYF
J gene: TRBJ2-3
clone size: many
V gene: TRBV12-3/TRBV12-4
D gene: NA

CDR3 DNA: TGCGCCAGCAGCGTAAGCCCTATAGGGAACACTGAAGCTTTCTTT
CDR3 protein: CASSVSPIGNTEAFF
J gene: TRBJ1-1
clone size: NA
V gene: TRBV4-1
D gene: NA

CDR3 DNA: TGTGCCAGCAGTTTAGATTACTACGAGCAGTATTTT
CDR3 protein: CASSLDYYEQYF
J gene: TRBJ2-3
clone size: NA
V gene: TRBV27
D gene: NA

CDR3 DNA: TGTGCCAGCAGCTTGAGGGCCTGGGATACCGACGTCTACGAAACCGGGGAGCTGTTTTTT
CDR3 protein: CASSLRAWDTDVYETGELFF
J gene: TRBJ2-2
clone size: few
V gene: TRBV5-4
D gene: NA

CDR3 DNA: TGTGCCAGCAGTTTATTCAGGCTCAATCAGCCCCAGCATTTT
CDR3 protein: CASSLFRLNQPQHF
J gene: TRBJ1-5
clone size: NA
V gene: TRBV28
D gene: NA

CDR3 DNA: TGTGCCAGCAGGTACGGACAGGGAGGTTCCTACAATGAGCAGTTCTTC
CDR3 protein: CASRYGQGGSYNEQFF
J gene: TRBJ2-1
clone size: few
V gene: TRBV6-5
D gene: TRBD1

CDR3 DNA: TGTGCCAGCAGCCTGCAGGGTATGTCCACGACAGATACGCAGTATTTT
CDR3 protein: CASSLQGMSTTDTQYF
J gene: TRBJ2-3
clone size: NA
V gene: TRBV12-3/TRBV12-4
D gene: NA

CDR3 DNA: TGTGCCAGCAGTTTAGGAGGGCACAGCTCAGTTAACTATGGCTACACCTTC
CDR3 protein: CASSLGGHSSVNYGYTF
J gene: TRBJ1-2
clone size: few
V gene: TRBV12-3/TRBV12-4
D gene: NA

CDR3 DNA: TGTGCCAGTAGTCCGCTTGCGGGGGGGCTTGGTAATGAGCAGTTCTTC
CDR3 protein: CASSPLAGGLGNEQFF
J gene: TRBJ2-1
clone size: NA
V gene: TRBV19
D gene: TRBD2

CDR3 DNA: TGTGCCAGCAGCCACCCTTCGTCTCACGGGAACACTGAAGCTTTCTTT
CDR3 protein: CASSHPSSHGNTEAFF
J gene: TRBJ1-1
clone size: many
V gene: TRBV7-2
D gene: NA

CDR3 DNA: TGCGCCAGCAGCCCTGGTAATGAGCAGTTCTTC
CDR3 protein: CASSPGNEQFF
J gene: TRBJ2-1
clone size: few
V gene: TRBV4-1
D gene: NA

CDR3 DNA: TGTGTCAGCAGCTTGGAGCTGTGGATGAACACCGGGGAGCTGTTTTTT
CDR3 protein: CVSSLELWMNTGELFF
J gene: TRBJ2-2
clone size: NA
V gene: TRBV5-4
D gene: NA

CDR3 DNA: TGCAGTGCTAGAGCAGGGGTCTACGGCAATCAGCCCCAGCATTTT
CDR3 protein: CSARAGVYGNQPQHF
J gene: TRBJ1-5
clone size: NA
V gene: TRBV20-1
D gene: NA

CDR3 DNA: TGCGCCAGCAGCTTAGTGGGCAGGGGGTTCGATAATCAGCCCCAGCATTTT
CDR3 protein: CASSLVGRGFDNQPQHF
J gene: TRBJ1-5
clone size: NA
V gene: TRBV7-9
D gene: TRBD1

CDR3 DNA: TGTGCCAGCAGTTTCCCAGACAGCAATGAGCAGTTCTTC
CDR3 protein: CASSFPDSNEQFF
J gene: TRBJ2-1
clone size: few
V gene: TRBV28
D gene: NA

CDR3 DNA: TGTGCCACCACATCACGCGCGAACAGGGTCCAAGAGACCCAGTACTTC
CDR3 protein: CATTSRANRVQETQYF
J gene: TRBJ2-5
clone size: NA
V gene: TRBV24-1
D gene: NA

CDR3 DNA: TGTGCCAGCAGAGACAGTTACAATGAGCAGTTCTTC
CDR3 protein: CASRDSYNEQFF
J gene: TRBJ2-1
clone size: NA
V gene: TRBV2
D gene: NA

CDR3 DNA: TGTGCCAGCAGTTTAGACAGGGGTAACACTGAAGCTTTCTTT
CDR3 protein: CASSLDRGNTEAFF
J gene: TRBJ1-1
clone size: many
V gene: TRBV27
D gene: TRBD1

CDR3 DNA: TGCAGCGTTGAAGATCCCGAGGGGGGCTACGAGCAGTACTTC
CDR3 protein: CSVEDPEGGYEQYF
J gene: TRBJ2-7
clone size: many
V gene: TRBV29-1
D gene: NA

CDR3 DNA: TGTGCCACCAGGGGAGGGTTAGAGACCCAGTACTTC
CDR3 protein: CATRGGLETQYF
J gene: TRBJ2-5
clone size: NA
V gene: TRBV15
D gene: TRBD2

CDR3 DNA: TGTGCCAGCAGCTCTCCGACTAGCGGGAACCCAGATACGCAGTATTTT
CDR3 protein: CASSSPTSGNPDTQYF
J gene: TRBJ2-3
clone size: few
V gene: TRBV7-9
D gene: TRBD2

CDR3 DNA: TGTGCCAGCACCTTAGCGGGGGACACAGATACGCAGTATTTT
CDR3 protein: CASTLAGDTDTQYF
J gene: TRBJ2-3
clone size: few
V gene: TRBV6-2/TRBV6-3
D gene: TRBD2

CDR3 DNA: TGTGCCAGCAGTGAAGTGGCGGGGGGGGAGCAGTACTTC
CDR3 protein: CASSEVAGGEQYF
J gene: TRBJ2-7
clone size: NA
V gene: TRBV6-1
D gene: TRBD2

CDR3 DNA: TGTGCCAGCAGTTTTTTTGGGGACACCGGGGAGCTGTTTTTT
CDR3 protein: CASSFFGDTGELFF
J gene: TRBJ2-2
clone size: NA
V gene: TRBV27
D gene: NA